This T cell receptor beta chain was documented in a study of blood T cell repertoires in COVID-19. Overall study context: Researchers got acute and convalescent COVID-19 samples from the United States, Italy and Spain.

Germline CDR1 is DFQATT and CDR2 is SNEGSKA (reference sequence). Deletions cut 5 bases from V and 9 bases from J, with 13 bases between. The CDR3 has 11 amino acids. This clone has just one count. Per the authors' pipeline: Reference gene primer amplification in the assay estimated nucleated cell counts. Produced via immunoSEQ multiplex PCR; TCRdb's table is partial and in-frame only. V and J calls and clone size come straight from that table; D and trimming were deduced from the DNA. The sample carries about 150,000 clones, about 89% recorded once. The chain uses TRBV20-1 and TRBJ1-2, with a weak D call TRBD1 (5 bases). This receptor was identified in a man in his forties or fifties with acute or convalescent COVID-19. What was sequenced was peripheral blood. CDR3 sequence reads: CSASPVGRYTF. In nucleotides, the CDR3 is TGCAGTGCTTCACCGGTGGGGCGCTACACCTTC.